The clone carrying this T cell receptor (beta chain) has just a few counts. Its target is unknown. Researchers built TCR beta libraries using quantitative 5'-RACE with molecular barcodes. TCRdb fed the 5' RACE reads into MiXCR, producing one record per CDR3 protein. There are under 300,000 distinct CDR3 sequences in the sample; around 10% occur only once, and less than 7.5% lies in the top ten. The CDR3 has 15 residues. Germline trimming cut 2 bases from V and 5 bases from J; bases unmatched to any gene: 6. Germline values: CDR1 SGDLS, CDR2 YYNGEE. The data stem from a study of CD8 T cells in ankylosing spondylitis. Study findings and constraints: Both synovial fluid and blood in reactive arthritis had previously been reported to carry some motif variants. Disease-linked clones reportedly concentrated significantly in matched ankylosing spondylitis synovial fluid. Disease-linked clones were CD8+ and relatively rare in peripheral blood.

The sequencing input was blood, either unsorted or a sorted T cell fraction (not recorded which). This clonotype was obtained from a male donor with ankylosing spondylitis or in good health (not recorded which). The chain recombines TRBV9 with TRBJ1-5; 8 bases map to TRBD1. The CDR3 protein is CASSVRTGFHQPQHF. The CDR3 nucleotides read TGTGCCAGCAGCGTCAGGACAGGGTTTCATCAGCCCCAGCATTTT.